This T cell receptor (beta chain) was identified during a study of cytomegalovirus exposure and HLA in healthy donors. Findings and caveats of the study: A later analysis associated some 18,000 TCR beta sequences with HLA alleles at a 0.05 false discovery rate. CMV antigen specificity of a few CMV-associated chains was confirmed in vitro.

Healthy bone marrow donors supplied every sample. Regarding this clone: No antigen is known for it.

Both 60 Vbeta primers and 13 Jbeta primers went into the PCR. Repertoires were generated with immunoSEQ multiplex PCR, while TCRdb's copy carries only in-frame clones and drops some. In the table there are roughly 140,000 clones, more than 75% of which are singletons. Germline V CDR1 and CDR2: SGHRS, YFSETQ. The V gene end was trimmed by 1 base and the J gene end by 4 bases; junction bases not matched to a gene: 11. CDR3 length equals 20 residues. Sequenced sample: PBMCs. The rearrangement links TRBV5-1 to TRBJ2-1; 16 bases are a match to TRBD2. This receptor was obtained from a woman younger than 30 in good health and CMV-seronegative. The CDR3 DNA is TGCGCCAGCAGCTTGATCGGATCGGGACTAGCGGGGGGGTTATACAATGAGCAGTTCTTC. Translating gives CASSLIGSGLAGGLYNEQFF.